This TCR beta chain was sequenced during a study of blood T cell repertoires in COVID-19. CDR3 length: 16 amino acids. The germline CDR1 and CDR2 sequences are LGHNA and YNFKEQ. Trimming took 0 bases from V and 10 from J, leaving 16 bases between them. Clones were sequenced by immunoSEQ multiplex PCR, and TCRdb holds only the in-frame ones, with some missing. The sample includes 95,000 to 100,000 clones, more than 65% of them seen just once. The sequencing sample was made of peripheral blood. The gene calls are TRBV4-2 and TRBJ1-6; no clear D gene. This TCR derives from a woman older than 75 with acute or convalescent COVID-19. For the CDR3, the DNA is TGTGCCAGCAGCCAAGAAGTGACTAATGTCGGCTCACCCCTCCACTTT. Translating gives CASSQEVTNVGSPLHF.